Sequencing of this T cell receptor (beta chain) was carried out in a study of shared clonotypes between healthy human individuals (dated by TCRdb to the early 2020s). A note on the overall study: Two women and a few men aged 18 to 49 years were included in the cohort. For each donor, three plates each were used for CD4 naive and CD4 memory, two plates were used for CD8 naive, and one plate was used for CD8 memory. Each donor's leukapheresis produced roughly between about 0.8 and 8.9 billion PBMCs. Libraries were prepared and TCR repertoires were sequenced by different laboratories using diverse techniques, in order to increase sequencing depth and limit assay-specific biases. To estimate repertoire size and how much clonotype sharing occurs between individuals, the study deeply sequenced the blood TCR repertoires of roughly 5 healthy adults.

On this clone: Its antigen has not been determined. No base quality values were provided; no much bigger clone lies one nucleotide off.

The full study reports these points: Based on pairwise subsampling, the degree of clonotype sharing among donors was expected to be affected by sequencing depth. Clonotypes shared by all four sorted-subset donors showed higher generation probabilities than non-shared clonotypes. The genetic and exposure-history diversity represented was limited by the small number of donors. Even with the large sequencing depth, rarefaction of the sorted-subset datasets indicated that sequencing was incomplete. Naive subsets generally had larger estimated clonotype richness than memory subsets. When a few donors were compared, the shared fraction of clonotypes was around 5.1% for naive CD4, 3.5% for naive CD8, roughly 2.3% for memory CD4, and 0.35% to 0.5% for memory CD8. Sampling was restricted to blood, and TCR repertoires in tissue are likely to differ from TCR repertoires in blood.

For the CD8 naive samples, CD45RO-negative cells were positively selected for CCR7, yielding a CD45RA+CCR7+ population from which TemRA cells were excluded. The donors were healthy, HIV-negative adults who had no recently reported acute infections or vaccinations. All donors were Caucasian adults living in Nashville, Tennessee, USA. Blood was obtained by leukapheresis, after which PBMCs were separated by Ficoll-Histopaque density gradient centrifugation and cryopreserved in liquid nitrogen vapor phase. Purity and quantity of every magnetically sorted T cell population were checked by analytical flow cytometry. Each sorted fraction had its genomic DNA isolated and then quantified by UV absorbance on a Nanodrop 2000c. CDR1 and CDR2 are drawn from the germline V gene: SGHAT, FQNNGV. Including cysteine and phenylalanine, the CDR3 has 15 amino acids. Of the read, only the CDR3 DNA is kept; its 45 bases are in frame from base 1. The junction shows trimming of 5 bases on V and 1 base on J, and the gene matches do not reach 3 bases of it.

Using the deep immunoSEQ assay, multiplex PCR amplified TCR CDR3 regions from genomic DNA. Extracted genomic DNA from each cell subset was distributed evenly across all wells of several immunoSEQ 96-well plates, and each plate was treated as a replicate. Each replicate PCR for sorted subsets received around 210 ng genomic DNA, equal to roughly 30,000 T cell genomes. Purified libraries were measured with a Qubit 3.0 fluorometer, size-checked on a Bioanalyzer 2100, and measured again with the KAPA Library Quantification kit. Each immunoSEQ 96-well plate was sequenced on its own single-read 150-cycle Illumina NextSeq 550 flow cell. Turning to the authors' computational methods: Because the immunoSEQ output included only junctional sequences and no quality scores, the filtering could not be the same as the filtering used for full-length reads. Sequences were annotated with PyIR, a Python wrapper for IgBLAST v1.9, using IMGT germline references to assign V/J genes and CDR3. Reads were filtered out if the reads had weak V/J assignments (E-value above 1e-6), no CDR3, stop codons, out-of-frame junctions, or ambiguous translated residues. A V3J clonotype was defined by an identical inferred V gene, J gene, and CDR3 amino acid sequence. Percentage overlap between repertoires was computed as shared unique clonotypes divided by the size of the smaller repertoire. RTK rarefaction, the Chao1 estimator, and Recon v2.1 estimates of unobserved clonotypes were used to assess repertoire richness. Generation probabilities for all TCRbeta clonotypes obtained by the gDNA method from several donors were computed using OLGA. Entries here come from immuneACCESS through TCRdb and include only in-frame sequences with V and J called. Some clones fail to appear in such tables; in the studies checked, an unresolved V gene covers under half of the shortfall, and the cause of the remainder is unknown. That table supplies the V and J calls and clone size; D and trimming were determined from the DNA. Across this sample there are around 600,000 clones, with more than 95% seen only once. Approximately 0.3% of the sample belongs to the ten largest clones.

Recombination linked TRBV11-2 to TRBJ2-1, with 9 bases in between that match TRBD2. The source is a man aged 25-45 years in good health. The sequenced sample consisted of naive CD8+ T cells sorted from blood. Read against the paper, the sample's cell subset or site label means: CD45RA+CCR7+. The CDR3 region reads CASSEGLASYNEQFF. The bases are TGTGCCAGCAGCGAAGGACTAGCGTCCTACAATGAGCAGTTCTTC.